Sequencing of this TCR beta chain was carried out in a study of T-cell reconstitution after alpha-beta-depleted transplantation in children. The germline V and J ends were trimmed by 4 bases and 0 bases, with 10 bases remaining between them. The CDR3 covers 15 residues. Germline V CDR1 and CDR2: LNHDA, SQIVND (reference sequence). Study outcomes and limitations: Day-60 TCRbeta diversity that was high in some patients was derived from surviving recipient T cells and thymic progenitors. Roughly two months post-transplant, alpha-beta T cells reportedly originated from several hundred graft clones that had expanded. The authors attributed T-cell counts and diversity one year after transplant mostly to newly produced T cells.

Preparing the TCRbeta library involved the use of unique molecular identifiers. A single record per CDR3 protein comes from TCRdb applying MiXCR to the PCR reads. This sample has roughly 310,000 distinct CDR3 sequences; roughly 25% occur once, and the top ten carry approximately 9.9%. As concerns this clonotype: Its matching antigen is unknown.

This TCR was recovered from a male patient aged 10 to 17 who had a stem cell transplant for acute lymphoblastic leukemia, so the T cells may come from the graft donor. The input for sequencing was PBMCs, mostly from graft donor cells, taken 180 days after TCRalphabeta/CD19-depleted stem cell transplant. The chain carries TRBV19 and TRBJ1-5, with D perhaps matching TRBD1 (6 bases). CDR3 in amino acids: CASSTGQFSNQPQHF. In nucleotides, the CDR3 is TGTGCCAGTAGTACCGGACAGTTTAGCAATCAGCCCCAGCATTTT.